A selection of T cell receptor beta chains follows, all from one sample in a study of blood T cell repertoires in COVID-19. Some clones are missing from TCRdb's copy, which holds only in-frame ones; the method was immunoSEQ multiplex PCR. The table has 250,000 or so clones, around 89% seen once; the top ten hold approximately 9.5%. The sample consisted of PBMCs or T cells enriched from blood (not recorded which). The receptors shown here come from a man between 35 and 55 years old who had recovered from COVID-19. Both conserved end residues are part of each CDR3. D genes are given only for firm matches. Expanded clones are given a class, and other clones once, few, many or no size at all.

D	V	J	size	DNA	CDR3
.	TRBV3-1/TRBV3-2	TRBJ2-7	.	TGTGCCAGCAGCCAGGTGAGCTCCTACGAGCAGTACTTC	CASSQVSSYEQYF
.	TRBV7-9	TRBJ1-4	.	TGTGCCAGCAGCCGAGGGGCGTCGGGGGTTGGCGAAAAACTGTTTTTT	CASSRGASGVGEKLFF
.	TRBV19	TRBJ1-5	.	TGTGCCAGTAGTGAACAGGGCAATCAGCCCCAGCATTTT	CASSEQGNQPQHF
.	TRBV5-1	TRBJ2-7	.	TGCGCCAGCGGCTCCCGTTCAGGCCTTACCTACGAGCAGTACTTC	CASGSRSGLTYEQYF
.	TRBV6-5	TRBJ2-7	.	TGTGCCAGCAGTTACTTGGGGGGGCAGGGCGAGCAGTACTTC	CASSYLGGQGEQYF
.	TRBV27	TRBJ1-1	once	TGTGCCAGCAGTGAAAGCCCGAGGTGGAACACTGAAGCTTTCTTT	CASSESPRWNTEAFF
.	TRBV19	TRBJ2-3	.	TGTGCCAGTAGTACCCGTCAGGGGAGTACAGATACGCAGTATTTT	CASSTRQGSTDTQYF
TRBD2	TRBV28	TRBJ2-1	.	TGTGCCAGCAGTGGGGGACTAGCGGGAGGTTACGATGAGCAGTTCTTC	CASSGGLAGGYDEQFF
.	TRBV28	TRBJ1-4	.	TGTGCCACCGAGAAGAATCGTGAAAAACTGTTTTTT	CATEKNREKLFF
.	TRBV11-3	TRBJ1-6	.	TGTGCCAGCAGCTTGGGGCCTAATTCACCCCTCCACTTT	CASSLGPNSPLHF
TRBD2	TRBV5-1	TRBJ2-3	.	TGCGCCAGCAGCTTAACTACTAGCGGGAGAACAGATACGCAGTATTTT	CASSLTTSGRTDTQYF
TRBD1	TRBV7-9	TRBJ2-1	.	TGTGCCAGCAGCCTAGGACAGGGGTCCTACAATGAGCAGTTCTTC	CASSLGQGSYNEQFF
.	TRBV15	TRBJ1-2	.	TGTGCCACCAGCAGCAACAGGGTTCTAGGTGGCTACACCTTC	CATSSNRVLGGYTF
.	TRBV19	TRBJ1-6	.	TGTGCCAGAAGGGGACACAGGCTTAATTCACCCCTCCACTTT	CARRGHRLNSPLHF
.	TRBV18	TRBJ2-5	.	TGTGCCAGCTCACCACCCGGTTCGCTAGCGCAAAGGGAGACCCAGTACTTC	CASSPPGSLAQRETQYF
TRBD1	TRBV15	TRBJ2-1	.	TGTGCCACCAGCAGAGACAGGGGGCGCTTCGGGGGTGAGCAGTTCTTC	CATSRDRGRFGGEQFF
.	TRBV6-1	TRBJ2-3	.	TGTGCCAGCAGTGGACGTTCGAGGACTAGCACAGATACGCAGTATTTT	CASSGRSRTSTDTQYF
TRBD1	TRBV30	TRBJ1-2	.	TGTGCCTGGAGTACAGGGGGGTATGGCTACACCTTC	CAWSTGGYGYTF
TRBD2	TRBV9	TRBJ2-7	.	TGTGCCAGCAGCACCTCCGGGGTAGCGGGGTCCTACGAGCAGTACTTC	CASSTSGVAGSYEQYF
.	TRBV9	TRBJ1-1	.	TGTGCCAGCAGCGTAGGCGGGCGATTACAGAACACTGAAGCTTTCTTT	CASSVGGRLQNTEAFF
.	TRBV3-1/TRBV3-2	TRBJ1-1	.	TGTGCCAGCAGCCGTGGACAGAACACTGAAGCTTTCTTT	CASSRGQNTEAFF
TRBD1	TRBV18	TRBJ1-5	once	TGTGCCAGCTCACCACACCAGGGGGCAGATCAGCCCCAGCATTTT	CASSPHQGADQPQHF
TRBD1	TRBV5-6	TRBJ1-5	.	TGTGCCAGCAGCTTCGACAGGGGAATGAGCAATCAGCCCCAGCATTTT	CASSFDRGMSNQPQHF
TRBD1	TRBV6-6	TRBJ1-5	.	TGTGCCAGCAGTTACGATGGACAGGGCAATCAGCCCCAGCATTTT	CASSYDGQGNQPQHF
.	TRBV12-1	TRBJ2-1	.	TGTGCCAGCAGCTTAATATTGAAGGTGAAGCTAGCGAGTAGGTCCTACAATGAGCAGTTCTTC	CASSLILKVKLASRSYNEQFF
.	TRBV15	TRBJ1-5	.	TGTGCCACCAGCAGACAGGGATTCAATCAGCCCCAGCATTTT	CATSRQGFNQPQHF
TRBD2	TRBV5-1	TRBJ2-3	.	TGCGCCAGCAGCGGCGGGGGGGCCGGAGATACGCAGTATTTT	CASSGGGAGDTQYF
.	TRBV19	TRBJ1-4	once	TGTGCCAGTAGTATAGTAGATGGCGCAGGTTTGAATGAAAAACTGTTTTTT	CASSIVDGAGLNEKLFF
.	TRBV19	TRBJ1-2	.	TGTGCCAGTGCTGACAGTAACATCTATGGCTACACCTTC	CASADSNIYGYTF
.	TRBV7-2	TRBJ2-1	.	TGTGCCAGCAGCTTCCCAGGACAGTACAGCTCCTACAATGAGCAGTTCTTC	CASSFPGQYSSYNEQFF
TRBD1	TRBV18	TRBJ1-4	.	TGTGCCAGCTCACCCACAGGGGACGCAACTAATGAAAAACTGTTTTTT	CASSPTGDATNEKLFF
TRBD1	TRBV11-2	TRBJ1-3	.	TGTGCCAGCAGCTCCGTCAGGGGGTCGGCTGGAAACACCATATATTTT	CASSSVRGSAGNTIYF
TRBD1	TRBV5-1	TRBJ1-2	.	TGCGCCAGCACGCGGAGGACAGGGGAATCCAATGGCTACACCTTC	CASTRRTGESNGYTF
TRBD2	TRBV6-6	TRBJ2-3	.	TGTGCCAGCAGCCGAACGGCTAGCGGGGGGCCTTACGATACGCAGTATTTT	CASSRTASGGPYDTQYF
TRBD1	TRBV27	TRBJ1-1	.	TGTGCCAGCATGGCAGGGGGGTTCTATAACACTGAAGCTTTCTTT	CASMAGGFYNTEAFF
.	TRBV5-1	TRBJ2-7	.	TGCGCCAGCAGCTGGCCACCGGACAGCGAAGCCTACGAGCAGTACTTC	CASSWPPDSEAYEQYF
.	TRBV18	TRBJ2-1	.	TGTGCCAGCTCACGCGGCCAGGAGGCGGATGAGCAGTTCTTC	CASSRGQEADEQFF
TRBD1	TRBV6-6	TRBJ1-6	.	TGTGCCAGCAGTCCGACAGGGAGTAGCTCCTATAATTCACCCCTCCACTTT	CASSPTGSSSYNSPLHF
TRBD1	TRBV28	TRBJ1-2	.	TGTGCCAGCAGTACCCAGAAGGTGTCCCGGACAGGGTATGGCTACACCTTC	CASSTQKVSRTGYGYTF
TRBD1	TRBV7-3	TRBJ1-5	.	TGTGCCAGCAGCTCTCCCCCGGGACAGGGGACAACAAGCAATCAGCCCCAGCATTTT	CASSSPPGQGTTSNQPQHF
TRBD1	TRBV2	TRBJ1-5	.	TGTGCCAGCAGTGAGTCAGGGGGACAGCCCCAGCATTTT	CASSESGGQPQHF
TRBD1	TRBV2	TRBJ1-5	.	TGTGCCAGCAAGGTTGCAAGGGGGCACGGCAATCAGCCCCAGCATTTT	CASKVARGHGNQPQHF
.	TRBV7-9	TRBJ2-3	.	TGTGCCAGCAGCTTAGGGTGGCCAGTTAGCACAGATACGCAGTATTTT	CASSLGWPVSTDTQYF
.	TRBV6-5	TRBJ2-1	.	TGTGCCAGCAGTTTAGTGTTAGCCCCGTACAATGAGCAGTTCTTC	CASSLVLAPYNEQFF
.	TRBV9	TRBJ1-4	.	TGTGCCAGCAGCAACCCAAGAGACGGGGTACGCCCGACAATGAACCGCCCCGCCATAAAACTGTTTTTT	CASSNPRDGVRPTMNRPAIKLFF
TRBD1	TRBV19	TRBJ1-6	once	TGTGCCAGTAGTACGACAGGGAGTCCCAATTCACCCCTCCACTTT	CASSTTGSPNSPLHF
TRBD2	TRBV5-1	TRBJ2-2	.	TGCGCCAGCAGCGGGGGGACTAGCTCAACTTACACCGGGGAGCTGTTTTTT	CASSGGTSSTYTGELFF
.	TRBV2	TRBJ1-1	.	TGTGCCAGCAGGGAGTACATGAACACTGAAGCTTTCTTT	CASREYMNTEAFF
.	TRBV3-1/TRBV3-2	TRBJ1-2	.	TGTGCCAGCAGCCAAGATCGCGTCGACAGGACTAACTATGGCTACACCTTC	CASSQDRVDRTNYGYTF
.	TRBV19	TRBJ2-3	.	TGTGCCAGTAGTATGAGGGGGGGCGGGTCAGATACGCAGTATTTT	CASSMRGGGSDTQYF
TRBD1	TRBV25-1	TRBJ1-3	once	TGTGCCAGCAGTGACGACAGGGGGTGGGGAAACACCATATATTTT	CASSDDRGWGNTIYF
TRBD1	TRBV19	TRBJ2-7	.	TGTGCCAGTAGTATAGAAAATGACCCGGGACAGGCTCCCTACGAGCAGTACTTC	CASSIENDPGQAPYEQYF
TRBD2	TRBV12-3/TRBV12-4	TRBJ2-1	.	TGTGCCAGCAGTCCGGGACTATACAATGAGCAGTTCTTC	CASSPGLYNEQFF
TRBD2	TRBV7-2	TRBJ2-4	once	TGTGCCAGCAGCTTAGCCACGCGAGGGACTAGCGGGAGGTTAGCCAAAAACATTCAGTACTTC	CASSLATRGTSGRLAKNIQYF
TRBD2	TRBV10-1	TRBJ2-3	.	TGCGCCAGCAGTGAGTGGGTCGGGGGGGGCACAGATACGCAGTATTTT	CASSEWVGGGTDTQYF
TRBD2	TRBV5-1	TRBJ2-3	.	TGCGCCAGCAGCTTAGGCGGGAGGGCTAGCACAGATACGCAGTATTTT	CASSLGGRASTDTQYF
.	TRBV12-3/TRBV12-4	TRBJ2-7	.	TGTGCCAGTGGGGCAGGGGTAGAGCTGGAGCAGTACTTC	CASGAGVELEQYF
.	TRBV21-1	TRBJ1-3	.	TGTGCCAGCAGCAAACAGACAGGGGATAGAAACACCATATATTTT	CASSKQTGDRNTIYF
.	TRBV19	TRBJ2-5	.	TGTGCCAGTAGACGACAGGACCAAGAGACCCAGTACTTC	CASRRQDQETQYF